This T cell receptor (beta chain) was recorded in a study of shared clonotypes between healthy human individuals. General study points: Read depth was anticipated to influence clonotype sharing among donors.

The germline V gene has CDR1 SGHNT and CDR2 YYREEE (reference sequence). Trimming left V 0 bases short and J 3 bases short, with 9 bases between. The CDR3 loop spans 14 amino acids. The method was immunoSEQ multiplex PCR; TCRdb's version includes in-frame clones alone and lacks a portion of them. Here the sample spans roughly 500,000 clones, 90% to 96% being singletons. Details on this clone: Antigen specificity is unknown.

Material for sequencing was naive CD4+ T cells sorted from blood. The subset was: CD45RA+ positively selected. The origin of this receptor is a woman between 25 and 40 years old in good health. This rearrangement joins TRBV5-4 to TRBJ2-5; possibly TRBD2 for D (5 bases). CDR3 amino acids: CASSLAQRKETQYF. The DNA of the CDR3 is TGTGCCAGCAGCTTGGCCCAGCGGAAAGAGACCCAGTACTTC.